Listed below are T cell receptor beta chains from one sample, sequenced in a study of shared clonotypes between healthy human individuals. Here immunoSEQ multiplex PCR was the method, and the copy in TCRdb shows in-frame clones only, minus some. The sample includes about 2.4 million clones, around nine tenths seen only once; the top ten take 0.14%. Input material: naive CD4+ T cells sorted from blood. These receptors were taken from a man aged 18 to 29 in good health. Both conserved end residues are trimmed from each CDR3. Fields, in order: V gene, CDR3 protein.

>TRBV11-1
ASSLWGAGHEQETQY
>TRBV30
AWMTRQGAYEQY
>TRBV7-2
ASSYRTGGAYGYT
>TRBV21-1
ASTIAANTGELF
>TRBV30
ASRVGGGSPDTQY
>TRBV7-6
ASSSLMGGNTEAF
>TRBV6-6
ASSYVDEQY
>TRBV6-1
ASTPGGAPNEQF
>TRBV2
ASSPQGSHEQY
>TRBV16
ASSQQGHSNQPQH
>TRBV5-1
ASSSGTGVNTEAF
>TRBV6-1
ASNIRENTEAF
>TRBV14
ASSQVLGWTYEQY
>TRBV5-6
ASSLVSTEETQY
>TRBV10-3
AIRLNQGSGTGELF
>TRBV30
ASQGGADTKAF
>TRBV19
ASSPPGGGYEQY
>TRBV7-9
ASSLDSPQGFNSPLH
>TRBV10-3
AISDPGEGQETQY
>TRBV11-2
ASSSDWPSGNTIY
>TRBV7-8
ASTWIGQGNSGNTIY
>TRBV25-1
ASSEPGYRTDTQY
>TRBV5-4
ASSTGLSETQY
>TRBV30
AWIPLGQGGTEAF
>TRBV27
ASSIPPLLTQY
>TRBV5-1
ASTGTGGWEQY
>TRBV5-8
ASSFQRNAYNEQF
>TRBV5-4
ASSRIWAQY
>TRBV25-1
ASSEAGATYEQY
>TRBV5-1
ASSRPQGSTDTQY
>TRBV18
ASSPGLASGF
>TRBV6-6
ASRRALGGEGNTIY
>TRBV11-2
ASSLGRTSVRNEQF
>TRBV7-2
ASSSVKTNEKLF
>TRBV10-2
ASRVSGTGGRSYNSPLH
>TRBV5-4
ASSPTTRLASRTDTQY
>TRBV9
ASSVLGDSDNEKLF
>TRBV30
AWSLGAASTDTQY
>TRBV2
ASSAQGAYGYT
>TRBV5-1
ASSPGTYTYEQY
>TRBV5-1
ASSIQGGTATDTQY
>TRBV28
ASSPGGGTFDYT
>TRBV30
AWSAPGTASTEAF
>TRBV6-5
ASSRDSLKGTQY
>TRBV11-2
ASSPSGSSTDTQY
>TRBV19
ASRTIVGPLH
>TRBV19
ASSPWTSGDTDTQY
>TRBV5-6
ASSLGRGNSPLH
>TRBV9
ASSVAEGAGANVLT
>TRBV10-1
ASSDSPGTEAF
>TRBV5-1
ASSLATVDNSYEQY
>TRBV5-1
ASTRGGQAYEQY
>TRBV30
AWSTRRVPRGNQPQH
>TRBV18
ASSLQRGLNLPGANVLT
>TRBV11-3
ASSLEGTYEQF